This paragraph covers one T cell receptor beta chain sequence. Its antigen is not known. Data came from immunoSEQ multiplex PCR; TCRdb stores just in-frame clones and leaves some out. The sample yields 150,000 or so clones, more than 75% seen once. This record comes from a study of cytomegalovirus exposure and HLA in healthy donors. Study results and limitations: As was reported, the classifier diagnosed cytomegalovirus status with high specificity and sensitivity.

V lost 4 bases and J lost 4, with 11 bases in between. Per germline, CDR1 SNHLY and CDR2 FYNNEI. This CDR3 contains 14 residues. Sequenced material: PBMCs. The chain recombines TRBV2 with TRBJ1-5; TRBD1 is a possible D gene (5 bases). This receptor was identified in a man aged 18-30 years in good health and CMV-seropositive. CDR3 in amino acids: CASSGSGMNQPQHF. CDR3 DNA: TGTGCCAGCAGTGGCTCAGGGATGAATCAGCCCCAGCATTTT.